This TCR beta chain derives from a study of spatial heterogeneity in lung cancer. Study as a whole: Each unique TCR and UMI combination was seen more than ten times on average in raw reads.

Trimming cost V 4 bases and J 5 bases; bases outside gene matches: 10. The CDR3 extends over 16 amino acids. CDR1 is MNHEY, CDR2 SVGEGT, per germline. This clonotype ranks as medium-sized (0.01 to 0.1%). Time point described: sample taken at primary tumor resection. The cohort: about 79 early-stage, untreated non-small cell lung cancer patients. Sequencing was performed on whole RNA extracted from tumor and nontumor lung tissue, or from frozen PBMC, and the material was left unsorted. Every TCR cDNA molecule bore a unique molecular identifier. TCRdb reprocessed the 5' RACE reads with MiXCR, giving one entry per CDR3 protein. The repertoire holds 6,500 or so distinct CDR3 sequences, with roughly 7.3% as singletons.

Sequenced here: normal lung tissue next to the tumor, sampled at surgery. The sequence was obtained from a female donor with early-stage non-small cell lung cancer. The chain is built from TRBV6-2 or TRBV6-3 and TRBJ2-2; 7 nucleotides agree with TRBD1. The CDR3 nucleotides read TGTGCCAGCAGTTCTATCGACAGGGCGGATACCGGGGAGCTGTTTTTT. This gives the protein CASSSIDRADTGELFF.